These 30 T cell receptor beta chains were all obtained from the same sample, sequenced in a study of shared clonotypes between healthy human individuals. Clones were read by immunoSEQ multiplex PCR, and TCRdb kept only the in-frame ones, dropping some. The table lists some 470,000 clones, about three quarters of them singletons. Material for sequencing was PBMCs. These receptors originate from a woman aged 40 to 49 in good health. Some clones in this sample may be carry-over from other donors' samples.

The chain combines TRBV30 with TRBJ1-5; D perhaps matches TRBD1 (6 bases). CDR1 is GTSNPN, CDR2 SVGIG, per germline (reference sequence). V gave up 3 bases and J gave up 0 bases, with 15 bases separating them. This CDR3 is 16 amino acids long. CDR3 sequence: CAWSFPGTLSNQPQHF. The CDR3 region has the DNA TGTGCCTGGAGCTTCCCAGGGACACTTAGCAATCAGCCCCAGCATTTT.

The V and J genes are TRBV19 and TRBJ1-5; D uncertain. This CDR3 has 14 amino acids. Trimming stripped 6 bases from V and 1 base from J, with 10 bases between. CDR1 is LNHDA, CDR2 SQIVND, per germline (reference sequence). The CDR3 spells CASSPVGSNQPQHF. For the CDR3, the DNA is TGTGCCAGTAGCCCGGTGGGAAGCAATCAGCCCCAGCATTTT.

The chain is built from TRBV15 and TRBJ2-7; 8 bases line up with TRBD1. This CDR3 region has 16 residues. The J segment lost 5 bases and the V segment lost 3 bases, leaving 12 bases of the junction unmatched. Germline values: CDR1 LNHNV, CDR2 YYDKDF (reference sequence). This CDR3 is CATSRGGSTGVNEQYF. The CDR3 coding sequence is TGTGCCACCAGCAGGGGGGGTTCGACAGGGGTTAACGAGCAGTACTTC.

The chain employs TRBV5-8 and TRBJ2-6; tentatively, D is TRBD2 (5 bases). This CDR3 is 18 amino acids long. Germline V lookup: CDR1 SGHTS, CDR2 YDEGEE. Deletions cut 0 bases from V and 0 bases from J, with 13 bases between. The CDR3 coding sequence is TGTGCCAGCAGCTTGGGGGAACAGCGGCTCTCTGGGGCCAACGTCCTGACTTTC. The encoded protein is CASSLGEQRLSGANVLTF.

This clone showed up just once. The V call is TRBV7-8, the J call TRBJ2-1; 13 bases fit TRBD2. The CDR3 is 16 residues long. V gave up 4 bases and J gave up 6 bases; unmatched junction bases: 6. Germline values: CDR1 SGHVS, CDR2 FQNEAQ. The CDR3 DNA reads as TGTGCCAGCAGCTCCTGGACTAGCGGGAGTGGCAATGAGCAGTTCTTC. Its protein is CASSSWTSGSGNEQFF. The entire variable domain, with the rest obtained from reference TRBV7-8 and TRBJ2-1, is as follows: GAGVSQSPRYKVAKRGQDVALRCDPISGHVSLFWYQQALGQGPEFLTYFQNEAQLDKSGLPSDRFFAERPEGSVSTLKIQRTQQEDSAVYLCASSSWTSGSGNEQFFGPGTRLTVL.

V gene TRBV28 combines with J gene TRBJ2-7; the D is unclear. The V gene lost 5 bases and the J gene lost 6 bases, with 14 bases spanning the gap. CDR1 is MDHEN and CDR2 is SYDVKM in the germline V gene. The CDR3 is 13 residues long. The CDR3 DNA is TGTGCCAGCAGTACCCCTTTTTTTTCCGAGCAGTACTTC. Encoded protein: CASSTPFFSEQYF. Drawing the rest from reference TRBV28 and TRBJ2-7, the complete variable domain is DVKVTQSSRYLVKRTGEKVFLECVQDMDHENMFWYRQDPGLGLRLIYFSYDVKMKEKGDIPEGYSVSREKKERFSLILESASTNQTSMYLCASSTPFFSEQYFGPGTRLTVT.

The chain employs TRBV10-1 and TRBJ2-1; 7 positions match TRBD2. The CDR3 totals 15 residues. The ends lost 3 bases at V and 6 bases at J; junction bases unmatched: 8. Looked up from germline, CDR1 is WNHNN and CDR2 is SYGVQD (reference sequence). In DNA, the CDR3 is TGCGCCAGCAGTGAATCGCGGGAGTCGATCAATGAGCAGTTCTTC. It codes for CASSESRESINEQFF.

This clone appeared a single time. The chain couples TRBV6-6 to TRBJ2-3; the D gene is possibly TRBD2 (6 bases). The germline CDR1 and CDR2 sequences are MNHNY and SVGAGI (reference sequence). CDR3 length: 14 amino acids. V was clipped by 5 bases and J by 5 bases, with 14 bases between them. CDR3: CASSKREYQDTQYF. CDR3 in DNA: TGTGCCAGCAGTAAACGGGAGTATCAAGATACGCAGTATTTT.

The count of this clone is one. The chain has TRBV5-1 and TRBJ2-7; 8 bases fit TRBD2. The CDR3 has 14 residues. Germline V gene sequence: CDR1 SGHRS, CDR2 YFSETQ. The J segment lost 3 bases and the V segment lost 4 bases, leaving 6 bases of the junction unmatched. CDR3 amino acids: CASSDPGGNYEQYF. The CDR3 DNA reads as TGCGCCAGCAGCGACCCGGGGGGGAACTACGAGCAGTACTTC.

This chain uses TRBV7-6 with TRBJ2-7; possibly TRBD1 for D (5 bases). Trimming cost V 1 base and J 0 bases, with 10 bases left between them. This CDR3 has 15 residues. Germline V gene data show CDR1 as SGHVS and CDR2 as FNYEAQ. The CDR3 is CASSLVAGNSYEQYF. In nucleotides, the CDR3 is TGTGCCAGCAGCTTAGTAGCAGGGAACTCCTACGAGCAGTACTTC.

As regards this clone: This likely came from a read error, as a far larger clone is one base away. The chain carries TRBV27 and TRBJ2-1, with TRBD2 as a possible D gene (5 bases). The V end lost 2 bases, the J end lost 3 bases, and 17 bases lay between the germline ends. This CDR3 spans 17 amino acids. CDR1 and CDR2 (germline): MNHEY, SMNVEV (reference sequence). In DNA, the CDR3 is TGTGCCAGCAGTTTAGCTAGCCGGGCCTCAATCTACAATGAGCAGTTCTTC. This encodes CASSLASRASIYNEQFF.

The chain joins TRBV18 to TRBJ2-2, with 13 bases aligning to TRBD2. CDR1 and CDR2 (germline): KGHSH, LQKENI. V shed 3 bases and J 5 bases; nucleotides not matched to a gene: 6. The CDR3 consists of 17 residues. The chain's CDR3 is CASSPTSGRAQTGELFF. The CDR3 nucleotides are TGTGCCAGCTCACCCACTAGCGGGAGGGCCCAGACCGGGGAGCTGTTTTTT.

The chain carries TRBV18 and TRBJ2-7, with D perhaps being TRBD1 or TRBD2 (6 bases each). The CDR3 consists of 13 residues. Deletions cut 1 base from V and 10 bases from J, with 14 bases between. Per germline, CDR1 KGHSH and CDR2 LQKENI. This CDR3 is CASSPQPGGEQYF. CDR3 nucleotide sequence: TGTGCCAGCTCACCACAACCCGGGGGCGAACAGTACTTC.

Worth noting for this clone: A much bigger clone sits one base away, suggesting this may be a read error. The CDR3 nucleotides are TGTGCCAGCACGGCAAGTCACATGGTATACACCGGGGAGCTGTTTTTT. Amino acid sequence: CASTASHMVYTGELFF. V usage is TRBV27 and J usage is TRBJ2-2; unclear D gene. The CDR3 loop spans 16 amino acids. V was cut by 7 bases and J by 3 bases, with 18 bases left in between. Germline values: CDR1 MNHEY, CDR2 SMNVEV (reference sequence).

A few counts support this clone. This sequence joins TRBV5-1 and TRBJ1-4; D ambiguous. Germline-derived CDR1 and CDR2 are SGHRS and YFSETQ. With 0 bases removed from V and 8 bases from J, the gap between germline ends came to 14 bases. CDR3 length: 15 amino acids. CDR3 loop: CASSLENAWKEKLFF. Here the CDR3 DNA reads TGCGCCAGCAGCTTGGAAAATGCTTGGAAGGAAAAACTGTTTTTT.

This chain's CDR3 is CASSVELDTEWEANYGYTF. The CDR3 coding sequence is TGTGCCAGCAGCGTAGAGCTGGACACAGAATGGGAAGCTAACTATGGCTACACCTTC. The chain is built from TRBV9 and TRBJ1-2; D perhaps matches TRBD1 (5 bases). The CDR3 spans 19 residues. CDR1 is SGDLS and CDR2 is YYNGEE in the germline V gene. Trimming removed 0 bases at V and 0 bases at J, with 21 bases between.

V gene TRBV5-5 combines with J gene TRBJ2-7; 12 nucleotides line up with TRBD2. V lost 5 bases to trimming and J lost 4 bases; unmatched junction nucleotides: 7. The CDR3 consists of 15 residues. CDR1 and CDR2 (germline): SGHKS, YYEKEE (reference sequence). The CDR3 here is CASRELAGGRYEQYF. The CDR3 nucleotides read TGTGCCAGCAGGGAACTAGCGGGAGGTCGGTACGAGCAGTACTTC.

This clone was detected only a few times. The rearrangement links TRBV11-2 to TRBJ1-1; D is possibly TRBD1 (5 bases). The CDR3 has 15 amino acids. Germline V gives CDR1 SGHAT, CDR2 FQNNGV. Trimming cost V 5 bases and J 1 base, with 14 bases left between them. CDR3 protein: CASSVFQGANTEAFF. The CDR3 DNA reads as TGTGCCAGCAGCGTTTTTCAAGGGGCGAACACTGAAGCTTTCTTT.

The chain links TRBV18 to TRBJ2-7; D is uncertain. The CDR3 sequence is 14 residues long. V gave up 3 bases and J gave up 0 bases, with 9 bases separating them. Germline CDR1 and CDR2: KGHSH and LQKENI. CDR3 sequence reads: CASSPARSSYEQYF. The CDR3 DNA reads TGTGCCAGCTCACCGGCGAGGAGCTCCTACGAGCAGTACTTC.

In DNA form, the CDR3 reads TGTGCCAGCTCACCACCGGCTCTACCGGGGACAGATACGCAGTATTTT. This gives the protein CASSPPALPGTDTQYF. The J gene is TRBJ2-3, the V gene TRBV18, with D maybe TRBD2 (5 bases). This CDR3 region has 16 residues. Between the trimmed V and J ends, which lost 0 bases and 3 bases, there was a span of 13 bases. The germline CDR1 and CDR2 sequences are KGHSH and LQKENI.

As concerns this clone: It differs at one base from a far larger clone, so likely a read error. The sample contains more than one DNA sequence encoding this CDR3. This chain joins TRBV5-1 and TRBJ2-3; tentatively, D is TRBD2 (5 bases). Deletions cut 4 bases from V and 3 bases from J, with 12 bases between. The CDR3 has 14 residues. Germline CDR1 is SGHRS and CDR2 is YFSETQ. CDR3 nucleotide sequence: TGCGCCAGCAGCCCTACAACTAGTACAGATACGCAGTATTTT. It translates to CASSPTTSTDTQYF.

This clone was seen a few times. A read error is the likely source, as a far larger clone sits one nucleotide away. Additional DNA sequences in this sample encode the identical CDR3. The rearrangement joins TRBV7-3 to TRBJ1-5; D might be TRBD1 (6 bases). The length of the CDR3 is 17 residues. Germline values: CDR1 SGHTA, CDR2 FQGTGA. This chain's CDR3 is CASSLTYRDDGNQPQHF. The CDR3 DNA follows: TGTGCCAGCAGCTTAACCTACAGGGATGATGGGAATCAGCCCCAGCACTTT.

CDR3 DNA: TGTGCCAGCAGCCGTCAGGGGAACACCGGGGAGCTGTTTTTT. Translation gives CASSRQGNTGELFF. The V and J genes are TRBV5-6 and TRBJ2-2; D may be TRBD1 (5 bases). This CDR3 is 14 amino acids long. V was trimmed by 4 bases and J by 1 base, leaving 8 bases between them. The germline V gene has CDR1 SGHDT and CDR2 YYEEEE.

This chain links TRBV29-1 with TRBJ2-6; a possible D gene is TRBD2 (6 bases). The germline gives CDR1 SQVTM, CDR2 ANQGSEA. The V end lost 5 bases, the J end lost 0 bases, and 11 bases lay between the germline ends. The CDR3 is 15 residues long. The CDR3 bases are TGCAGCGTTCGCCTGACTAGCTCTGGGGCCAACGTCCTGACTTTC. As protein: CSVRLTSSGANVLTF.

J is TRBJ2-5 and V is TRBV30, with 8 bases aligning to TRBD2. Unmatched junction bases numbered 10, after V lost 2 bases and J lost 5 bases. Germline V gene sequence: CDR1 GTSNPN, CDR2 SVGIG (reference sequence). The CDR3 consists of 15 residues. DNA of the CDR3: TGTGCCTGGAGTACCCAGCGGGGGCCCGGGGAGACCCAGTACTTC. Protein: CAWSTQRGPGETQYF.

The chain carries TRBV29-1 and TRBJ2-7; 11 bases are shared with TRBD2. The CDR3 loop spans 12 amino acids. CDR1 and CDR2 (germline): SQVTM, ANQGSEA. With V trimmed by 7 bases and J by 3 bases, 2 bases remained unmatched. The CDR3 DNA is TGCAGCGGGGGGACTAGCGGCTACGAGCAGTACTTC. Translating it yields CSGGTSGYEQYF.

The genes are TRBV28 and TRBJ1-5; D is unresolved. V lost 7 bases and J lost 4, with 8 bases in between. The CDR3 runs to 12 residues. CDR1 and CDR2 (germline): MDHEN, SYDVKM. The CDR3 DNA reads TGTGCCAGCAATCTCTGGAATCAGCCCCAGCATTTT. Residues: CASNLWNQPQHF.

This chain uses TRBV28 with TRBJ2-5; D gene unclear. CDR3 length equals 11 residues. With 6 bases removed from V and 8 bases from J, the gap between germline ends came to 10 bases. The germline CDR1 and CDR2 sequences are MDHEN and SYDVKM. The CDR3 protein is CASRAARTQYF. The CDR3 bases are TGTGCCAGCAGGGCGGCCCGAACCCAGTACTTC.

The rearrangement joins TRBV10-3 to TRBJ2-5; the D gene could be TRBD1 or TRBD2 (5 bases each). Deletions cut 9 bases from V and 3 bases from J, with 14 bases between. CDR1 ENHRY and CDR2 SYGVKD come from the germline V gene. This CDR3 spans 13 amino acids. The CDR3: CAIKPGPEETQYF. CDR3 nucleotide sequence: TGTGCCATTAAGCCGGGACCCGAAGAGACCCAGTACTTC.

The gene calls are TRBV5-4 and TRBJ2-7; D remains unclear. Germline V gene data show CDR1 as SGHNT and CDR2 as YYREEE (reference sequence). V was cut by 1 base and J by 3 bases, with 11 bases left in between. This CDR3 has 14 residues. CDR3 loop: CASSLKSGDYEQYF. The CDR3 DNA reads as TGTGCCAGCAGCTTGAAATCCGGCGACTACGAGCAGTACTTC.